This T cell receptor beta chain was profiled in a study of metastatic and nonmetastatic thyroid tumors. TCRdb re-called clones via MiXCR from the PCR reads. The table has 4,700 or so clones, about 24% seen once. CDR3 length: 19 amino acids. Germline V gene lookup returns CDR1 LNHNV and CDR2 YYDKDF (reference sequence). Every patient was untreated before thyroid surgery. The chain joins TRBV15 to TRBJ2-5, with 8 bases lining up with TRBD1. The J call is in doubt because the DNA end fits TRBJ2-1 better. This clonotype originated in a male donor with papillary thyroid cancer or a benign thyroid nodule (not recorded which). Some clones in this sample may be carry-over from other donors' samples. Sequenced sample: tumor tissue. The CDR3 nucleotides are TGTGCCACCAGCAGAGAAGGCAGGGGGCTTGATAGGTCCTACAATGAGCAGTTCTTC. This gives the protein CATSREGRGLDRSYNEQFF.